A selection of T cell receptor beta chains follows, all from one sample in a study of OX40 agonist ivuxolimab in advanced cancers. TCRdb keeps only in-frame clones here, not all; method: immunoSEQ multiplex PCR. This sample has tens of thousands of clones; about 82% occur once, and the top ten carry 5% to 7%. This sample comprised CD4+ or CD8+ T cells sorted from blood, obtained in a trial of the OX40 agonist ivuxolimab. The receptors stem from an adult with an advanced solid tumor such as melanoma, head and neck, liver or kidney cancer. Both conserved end residues are part of each CDR3. A D gene is named only where the DNA matches it firmly. The listing skips clone size in some rows; elsewhere it reads once, few, many or a size class.

j_gene,abundance,v_gene,d_gene,CDR3aa,CDR3nt
TRBJ1-1,-,TRBV5-1,-,CASSFPGNTEAFF,TGCGCCAGCAGCTTTCCGGGGAACACTGAAGCTTTCTTT
TRBJ1-6,-,TRBV19,-,CASSPGWAYNSPLHF,TGTGCCAGTAGTCCAGGTTGGGCCTATAATTCACCCCTCCACTTT
TRBJ2-3,-,TRBV6-1,TRBD2,CASKWEGHTDTQYF,TGTGCCAGCAAGTGGGAGGGCCACACAGATACGCAGTATTTT
TRBJ1-1,-,TRBV27,TRBD1,CASSSDRGELDTEAFF,TGTGCCAGCAGTTCGGACAGGGGCGAATTGGACACTGAAGCTTTCTTT
TRBJ2-5,-,TRBV21-1,-,CASSKIRGQQETQYF,TGTGCCAGCAGCAAAATACGGGGACAGCAAGAGACCCAGTACTTC
TRBJ1-3,-,TRBV14,-,CASSQEGEDSGNTIYF,TGTGCCAGCAGCCAAGAAGGAGAGGACTCTGGAAACACCATATATTTT
TRBJ2-7,-,TRBV5-1,-,CASSWASAYEQYF,TGCGCCAGCAGCTGGGCGTCAGCCTACGAGCAGTACTTC
TRBJ1-2,-,TRBV28,TRBD1,CASSSTGVPFYGYTF,TGTGCCAGCAGTTCCACAGGGGTACCGTTCTATGGCTACACCTTC
TRBJ2-7,once,TRBV19,-,CASSRGFTYEQYF,TGTGCCAGTAGCCGCGGATTTACCTACGAGCAGTACTTC
TRBJ1-1,-,TRBV2,-,CASSIMNTEAFF,TGTGCCAGCTCGATAATGAACACTGAAGCTTTCTTT
TRBJ1-5,-,TRBV2,-,CASSGPERSNQPQHF,TGTGCCAGCAGTGGCCCTGAGCGTAGCAATCAGCCCCAGCATTTT
TRBJ2-1,-,TRBV11-1,-,CASSLFGGSSYNEQFF,TGTGCCAGCAGCTTATTTGGGGGCAGCTCCTACAATGAGCAGTTCTTC
TRBJ1-4,-,TRBV5-1,TRBD1,CASSMGQGYEKLFF,TGCGCCAGCAGCATGGGACAGGGTTATGAAAAACTGTTTTTT
TRBJ2-5,-,TRBV7-9,-,CASGPQTTQYF,TGTGCCAGCGGGCCGCAGACGACCCAGTACTTC